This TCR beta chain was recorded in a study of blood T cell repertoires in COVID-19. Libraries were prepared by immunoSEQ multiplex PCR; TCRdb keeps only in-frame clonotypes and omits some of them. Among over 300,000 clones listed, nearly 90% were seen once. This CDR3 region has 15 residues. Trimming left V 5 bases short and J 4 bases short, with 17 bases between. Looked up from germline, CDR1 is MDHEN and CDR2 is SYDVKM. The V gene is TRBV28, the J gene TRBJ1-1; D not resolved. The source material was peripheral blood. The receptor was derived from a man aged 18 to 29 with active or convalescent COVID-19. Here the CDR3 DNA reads TGTGCCAGCAGTCCAGACCCTGCCAGGCTCACTGAAGCTTTCTTT. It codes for CASSPDPARLTEAFF.